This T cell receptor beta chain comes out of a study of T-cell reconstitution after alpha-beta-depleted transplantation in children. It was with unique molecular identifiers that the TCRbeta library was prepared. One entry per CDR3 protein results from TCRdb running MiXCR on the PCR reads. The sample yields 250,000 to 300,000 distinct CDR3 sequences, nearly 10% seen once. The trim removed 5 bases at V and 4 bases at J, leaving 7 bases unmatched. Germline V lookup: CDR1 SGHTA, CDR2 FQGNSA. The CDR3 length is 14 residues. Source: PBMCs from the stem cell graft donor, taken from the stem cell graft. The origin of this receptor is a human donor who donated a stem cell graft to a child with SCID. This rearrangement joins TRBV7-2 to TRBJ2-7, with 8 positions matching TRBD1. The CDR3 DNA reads TGTGCCAGCAGCCCTAAGACAGGGGAGTACGAGCAGTACTTC. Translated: CASSPKTGEYEQYF. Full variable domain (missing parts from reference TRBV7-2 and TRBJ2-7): GAGVSQSPSNKVTEKGKDVELRCDPISGHTALYWYRQSLGQGLEFLIYFQGNSAPDKSGLPSDRFSAERTGGSVSTLTIQRTQQEDSAVYLCASSPKTGEYEQYFGPGTRLTVT.